The 31 T cell receptor beta chains reported below all come from one sample, sequenced in a study of T cells in localized non-small cell lung cancer. The protocol was immunoSEQ multiplex PCR, while the TCRdb copy is restricted to in-frame clones and leaves out a portion. The sample includes about 37,000 clones, 85% to 95% seen only once; the top ten take roughly 12%. Sequencing used peripheral blood mononuclear cells, obtained before any cancer treatment. The receptors come from a female donor at least 60 years old with stage II lung adenocarcinoma.

The CDR3 region is CASSLGRVVQYF. Here the CDR3 DNA reads TGTGCCAGCAGCTTAGGTCGGGTCGTGCAGTACTTC. V usage is TRBV7-2 and J usage is TRBJ2-7; D gene unclear. The CDR3 is made up of 12 amino acids. V lost 1 base and J 9 bases, leaving 10 bases between the germline ends. Per germline, CDR1 SGHTA and CDR2 FQGNSA.

The chain couples TRBV5-1 to TRBJ1-3; D ambiguous. Trimming left V 4 bases short and J 0 bases short, with 14 bases between. CDR3 size: 16 residues. Germline V gene data show CDR1 as SGHRS and CDR2 as YFSETQ. The CDR3 coding sequence is TGCGCCAGCAGCCTGGCAGACCGCCGCTCTGGAAACACCATATATTTT. Protein product: CASSLADRRSGNTIYF.

This clone was found once. This chain links TRBV4-2 with TRBJ2-1; 10 bases agree with TRBD2. The V segment lost 6 bases and the J segment 6 bases; nucleotides outside the gene matches: 5. The CDR3 is 14 amino acids. The germline V gene encodes CDR1 LGHNA and CDR2 YNFKEQ. CDR3 sequence: CASRGKRGGNEQFF. The CDR3 coding sequence is TGTGCCAGCAGGGGTAAGCGGGGGGGCAATGAGCAGTTCTTC.

The chain combines TRBV5-6 with TRBJ1-4; TRBD1 is a possible D gene (5 bases). Germline CDR1 reads SGHDT; CDR2 reads YYEEEE. The CDR3 runs 12 residues. Trimming removed 4 bases from V and 8 bases from J, with 9 bases in between. CDR3 amino acids: CASSPQGEKLFF. CDR3 sequence (DNA): TGTGCCAGCAGCCCCCAGGGCGAAAAACTGTTTTTT.

The chain employs TRBV30 and TRBJ2-7; 9 bases agree with TRBD1. CDR1 GTSNPN and CDR2 SVGIG come from the germline V gene (reference sequence). The J segment lost 7 bases and the V segment lost 0 bases, leaving 13 bases of the junction unmatched. This CDR3 has 16 amino acids. This CDR3 reads CAWSVLGTGILREQYF. CDR3 bases: TGTGCCTGGAGTGTACTGGGGACAGGGATCCTCAGGGAGCAGTACTTC.

The V gene is TRBV7-3, the J gene TRBJ1-5, with TRBD1 as a possible D gene (5 bases). V was shortened by 3 bases and J by 4 bases, with 13 bases between the two germline ends. Germline V lookup: CDR1 SGHTA, CDR2 FQGTGA. The CDR3 extends over 15 amino acids. The CDR3 sequence: CASSFWGDGNQPQHF. CDR3 sequence (DNA): TGTGCCAGCAGCTTTTGGGGGGACGGTAATCAGCCCCAGCATTTT.

The chain recombines TRBV4-3 with TRBJ1-4; D is possibly TRBD1 (6 bases). Trimming removed 3 bases from V and 7 bases from J, with 18 bases in between. Germline lookup yields CDR1 LGHNA and CDR2 YSLEER. CDR3 length: 16 amino acids. CDR3 sequence: CASSQSLQGRGEKLFF. CDR3 coding DNA: TGCGCCAGCAGCCAGAGTTTACAGGGTCGAGGTGAAAAACTGTTTTTT.

The chain employs TRBV28 and TRBJ2-5; TRBD2 agrees at 7 bases. Germline loops: CDR1 MDHEN, CDR2 SYDVKM. The CDR3 length is 17 residues. The V gene end was trimmed by 5 bases and the J gene end by 4 bases; junction bases not matched to a gene: 16. The CDR3 sequence: CASSQGLAARRGETQYF. The CDR3 DNA is TGTGCCAGCAGTCAAGGGCTAGCGGCACGGCGGGGAGAGACCCAGTACTTC. Combining the CDR3 with reference TRBV28 and TRBJ2-5 gives the whole variable domain DVKVTQSSRYLVKRTGEKVFLECVQDMDHENMFWYRQDPGLGLRLIYFSYDVKMKEKGDIPEGYSVSREKKERFSLILESASTNQTSMYLCASSQGLAARRGETQYFGPGTRLLVL.

The chain couples TRBV7-2 to TRBJ1-5; D not resolved. The CDR3 runs 12 residues. The V and J ends lost 8 bases and 3 bases respectively, with 8 bases between them. Germline CDR1 SGHTA, CDR2 FQGNSA. CDR3 nucleotide sequence: TGTGCCAGCGGCACTCTCAATCAGCCCCAGCATTTT. Translation gives CASGTLNQPQHF.

In DNA form, the CDR3 reads TGCGCCAGCAGCCAAGAACTGGCCCACTACGAGCAGTACTTC. Its translation: CASSQELAHYEQYF. The gene calls are TRBV4-3 and TRBJ2-7; D is ambiguous. Germline V lookup: CDR1 LGHNA, CDR2 YSLEER. The germline V and J ends were trimmed by 0 bases and 3 bases, with 9 bases remaining between them. The CDR3 spans 14 residues.

The rearrangement links TRBV5-6 to TRBJ2-7; D might be TRBD2 (7 bases). The CDR3 is made up of 15 amino acids. Trimming pared 7 bases from V and 5 bases from J, leaving 22 bases between. Germline CDR1 SGHDT, CDR2 YYEEEE. The CDR3, as DNA: TGTGCCAGCCCCATGGAGGGGGGGCTGAGCCACGAGCAGTACTTC. Translated, it gives CASPMEGGLSHEQYF.

The chain's CDR3 is CATSREAGQWGTQYF. Written as DNA, the CDR3 is TGTGCCACCAGCAGAGAGGCGGGACAGTGGGGGACCCAGTACTTC. This rearrangement joins TRBV15 to TRBJ2-5, with a tentative D call TRBD1 (7 bases). Deletions cut 0 bases from V and 7 bases from J, with 15 bases between. The CDR3 has 15 residues. Germline values: CDR1 LNHNV, CDR2 YYDKDF (reference sequence).

This chain links TRBV6-1 with TRBJ2-7; 7 bases fit TRBD2. V shed 7 bases, J shed 0 bases, and the junction held 9 bases outside the gene matches. Germline assignment: CDR1 MNHNS and CDR2 SASEGT. The CDR3 totals 15 residues. The CDR3 DNA follows: TGTGCCAGCACTGATAGCGGGTCGCTCTCCTACGAGCAGTACTTC. Residues: CASTDSGSLSYEQYF.

The chain couples TRBV19 to TRBJ1-2; 9 bases are shared with TRBD1. Per the germline V gene, CDR1 is LNHDA and CDR2 is SQIVND (reference sequence). After removal of 7 bases from V and 7 bases from J, the junction contained 13 bases not matched to a gene. There are 15 residues in the CDR3. CDR3 in amino acids: CASTTTGGLLSGYTF. DNA for the CDR3: TGTGCCAGTACTACGACAGGGGGACTTTTGTCTGGCTACACCTTC.

This clone was seen just once. V usage is TRBV9 and J usage is TRBJ2-7, with 8 bases lining up with TRBD1. The CDR3 extends over 15 amino acids. V was clipped by 0 bases and J by 6 bases; unmatched bases: 8. Germline V gene lookup returns CDR1 SGDLS and CDR2 YYNGEE. The CDR3, as DNA: TGTGCCAGCAGCGTAGTAGGACAGGGACGTACCGAGCAGTACTTC. Translation: CASSVVGQGRTEQYF.

The J gene is TRBJ1-1, the V gene TRBV6-5; no firm D call. This CDR3 is 11 amino acids long. The germline V and J ends were trimmed by 6 bases and 11 bases, with 13 bases remaining between them. CDR1 is MNHEY and CDR2 is SVGAGI in the germline V gene. The CDR3 DNA follows: TGTGCCAGCAGACAGATTGGGTTGGCTTTCTTT. Amino acids: CASRQIGLAFF.

The V and J genes are TRBV7-9 and TRBJ1-1; the match to TRBD1 covers 7 bases. The CDR3 contains 16 residues. CDR1 and CDR2 from the germline V gene are SEHNR and FQNEAQ (reference sequence). The ends lost 7 bases at V and 3 bases at J; junction bases unmatched: 14. The CDR3 loop reads CASILEGARSDTEAFF. Written as DNA, the CDR3 is TGTGCCAGCATCCTGGAGGGGGCCAGGTCTGACACTGAAGCTTTCTTT.

The V and J genes are TRBV5-1 and TRBJ2-5; D not certain. Looked up from germline, CDR1 is SGHRS and CDR2 is YFSETQ. V lost 7 bases and J lost 5, with 21 bases in between. This CDR3 has 15 amino acids. The CDR3, as DNA: TGCGCCAGCCATCCAGGCTCGACGTCGTTGGAGACCCAGTACTTC. It encodes CASHPGSTSLETQYF. The full variable domain, completed using reference TRBV5-1 and TRBJ2-5, is KAGVTQTPRYLIKTRGQQVTLSCSPISGHRSVSWYQQTPGQGLQFLFEYFSETQRNKGNFPGRFSGRQFSNSRSEMNVSTLELGDSALYLCASHPGSTSLETQYFGPGTRLLVL.

The rearrangement joins TRBV2 to TRBJ1-1; D not certain. This CDR3 has 12 residues. The germline V gene encodes CDR1 SNHLY and CDR2 FYNNEI. Trimming removed 6 bases at V and 5 bases at J, with 10 bases between. CDR3 coding DNA: TGTGCCAGCAGCCAAGACCCGACTGAAGCTTTCTTT. It specifies CASSQDPTEAFF.

This clone has just one count. The CDR3 DNA reads as TGTGCCAGCAGCTCAGGGGATCAGCCCCAGCATTTT. It specifies CASSSGDQPQHF. The chain uses TRBV7-9 and TRBJ1-5; D is perhaps TRBD1 (6 bases). CDR1 SEHNR and CDR2 FQNEAQ come from the germline V gene (reference sequence). Trimming took 4 bases from V and 5 from J, leaving 6 bases between them. This CDR3 is built from 12 residues.

V is TRBV10-2 and J is TRBJ2-3; D ambiguous. The germline V gene encodes CDR1 WSHSY and CDR2 SAAADI. The CDR3 is made up of 12 amino acids. Trimming stripped 4 bases from V and 0 bases from J, with 2 bases between. Here the CDR3 reads CASSASTDTQYF. CDR3 bases: TGCGCCAGCAGTGCCAGCACAGATACGCAGTATTTT.

The J gene is TRBJ2-2, the V gene TRBV5-1; D is possibly TRBD1 or TRBD2 (5 bases each). The CDR3 runs to 17 residues. The germline CDR1 and CDR2 sequences are SGHRS and YFSETQ. The V and J ends lost 0 bases and 0 bases respectively, with 12 bases between them. CDR3 in DNA: TGCGCCAGCAGCTTGGCCCCGCAGGGAGCGAACACCGGGGAGCTGTTTTTT. Translated, it gives CASSLAPQGANTGELFF.

This clone appeared a few times. The V call is TRBV28, the J call TRBJ1-5; D uncertain. V gave up 6 bases and J gave up 9 bases, with 9 bases separating them. This CDR3 comprises 11 residues. Germline CDR1 and CDR2: MDHEN and SYDVKM. The CDR3 is CASRLPGPQHF. The DNA for the CDR3 is TGTGCCAGCAGGTTACCTGGGCCCCAGCATTTT.

This chain joins TRBV5-1 and TRBJ2-2, with a tentative D call TRBD2 (6 bases). The CDR3 spans 15 residues. V lost 1 base, J lost 0 bases, and 7 bases lay in between. CDR1 and CDR2 from the germline V gene are SGHRS and YFSETQ. The CDR3 reads CASSLRGSNTGELFF. For the CDR3, the DNA is TGCGCCAGCAGCTTGCGGGGGTCGAACACCGGGGAGCTGTTTTTT. Filled out from reference TRBV5-1 and TRBJ2-2, the complete variable domain reads KAGVTQTPRYLIKTRGQQVTLSCSPISGHRSVSWYQQTPGQGLQFLFEYFSETQRNKGNFPGRFSGRQFSNSRSEMNVSTLELGDSALYLCASSLRGSNTGELFFGEGSRLTVL.

The chain is built from TRBV7-3 and TRBJ1-2, with 10 bases that match TRBD1. CDR1 is SGHTA and CDR2 is FQGTGA in the germline V gene. CDR3 length: 22 residues. With 5 bases clipped from V and 2 bases from J, the junction kept 26 bases outside the gene matches. The CDR3 region is CASSPTVPTGTGVHGLNYGYTF. The CDR3 DNA sequence: TGTGCCAGCAGCCCAACGGTTCCAACCGGGACAGGGGTTCACGGGCTCAACTATGGCTACACCTTC.

Here the CDR3 reads CASSLAGGSGNTIYF. The CDR3 DNA reads as TGTGCCAGCAGCTTAGCAGGGGGCTCTGGAAACACCATATATTTT. The chain employs TRBV11-2 and TRBJ1-3, with 7 bases lining up with TRBD1. V dropped 1 base and J dropped 0; count of bases not matched to a gene: 0. The CDR3 is made up of 15 amino acids. The germline gives CDR1 SGHAT, CDR2 FQNNGV.

This clone was counted between two and nine times. The rearrangement uses TRBV6-5 and TRBJ1-6; 9 nucleotides line up with TRBD1. J gave up 5 bases and V 8 bases, and 1 base lay outside the gene matches. The CDR3 sequence is 13 residues long. Germline CDR1 MNHEY, CDR2 SVGAGI. Here the CDR3 DNA reads TGTGCCAGCGGGGACAGGGATAATTCACCCCTCCACTTT. Translation: CASGDRDNSPLHF.

The rearrangement uses TRBV7-8 and TRBJ1-2; weak D call: TRBD1 (5 bases). Germline V gives CDR1 SGHVS, CDR2 FQNEAQ. The CDR3 loop spans 16 amino acids. V lost 6 bases to trimming and J lost 0 bases, with 17 bases between them. This CDR3 reads CASSPNRDRSNYGYTF. CDR3 DNA: TGTGCCAGCAGTCCAAATCGGGACCGGTCTAACTATGGCTACACCTTC.

The chain carries TRBV5-4 and TRBJ2-7; no firm D call. Germline values: CDR1 SGHNT, CDR2 YYREEE (reference sequence). The CDR3 spans 12 residues. V was shortened by 0 bases and J by 6 bases, with 7 bases between the two germline ends. CDR3 nucleotides: TGTGCCAGCAGCTTGGTGGGTCCCGAGCAGTACTTC. Its protein product is CASSLVGPEQYF.

This rearrangement joins TRBV11-2 to TRBJ1-3; D might be TRBD1 (6 bases). Germline V gene lookup returns CDR1 SGHAT and CDR2 FQNNGV. Trimming cost V 5 bases and J 7 bases, with 18 bases left between them. The CDR3 extends over 15 amino acids. This chain's CDR3 is CASSPPWDNWNTIYF. CDR3 bases: TGTGCCAGCAGCCCCCCCTGGGACAATTGGAACACCATATATTTT.

The chain employs TRBV14 and TRBJ1-5, with D tentatively TRBD1 (6 bases). This CDR3 has 21 amino acids. CDR1 and CDR2 (germline): SGHDN, FVKESK. Between the trimmed V and J ends, which lost 4 bases and 0 bases, there was a span of 28 bases. The CDR3 protein is CASSPLGEGTPTEYSNQPQHF. The CDR3 bases are TGTGCCAGCAGCCCCTTGGGGGAAGGGACACCCACCGAGTATAGCAATCAGCCCCAGCATTTT.